The rows below give T cell receptor beta chains drawn from one sample of a study of cytomegalovirus exposure and HLA in healthy donors. Sequencing was performed with immunoSEQ multiplex PCR; in TCRdb, only in-frame clones are kept and a portion is missing. The profile shows roughly 120,000 clones, 74% of them singletons. Specimen: PBMCs. The receptors derive from a woman aged 45-59 years in good health and CMV-seropositive. CDR3s include the opening cysteine and the closing phenylalanine or tryptophan. A D gene is named only where the DNA matches it firmly. Clone size appears in some rows only: once, few, many, or a class for an expanded clone.

size	V	J	D	CDR3	DNA
NA	TRBV7-2	TRBJ2-1	NA	CASSLLVQGASGLFF	TGTGCCAGCAGCTTATTAGTCCAAGGGGCTAGTGGGTTGTTCTTC
NA	TRBV5-1	TRBJ2-2	NA	CASSPNRDTGELFF	TGCGCCAGCAGCCCTAACAGGGACACCGGGGAGCTGTTTTTT
NA	TRBV28	TRBJ1-5	NA	CASSFPGSNQPQHF	TGTGCCAGCAGTTTCCCAGGTAGCAATCAGCCCCAGCATTTT
once	TRBV30	TRBJ2-7	NA	CAWTGRSYEQYF	TGTGCCTGGACGGGGAGGTCATACGAGCAGTACTTC
NA	TRBV9	TRBJ2-3	NA	CASSVVDSFTDTQYF	TGTGCCAGCAGCGTAGTGGACAGCTTCACAGATACGCAGTATTTT
once	TRBV19	TRBJ1-5	TRBD1	CASSRTGSNQPQHF	TGTGCCAGCAGTAGGACAGGGAGCAATCAGCCCCAGCATTTT
few	TRBV2	TRBJ2-5	NA	CASSASDETQYF	TGTGCCAGCAGTGCAAGCGATGAGACCCAGTACTTC
few	TRBV30	TRBJ1-5	NA	CAWSNPGMLVFNQPQHF	TGTGCCTGGAGTAATCCAGGGATGCTGGTGTTTAATCAGCCCCAGCATTTT
NA	TRBV5-3	TRBJ1-2	NA	CARSSRTGKEFYGYTF	TGTGCCAGAAGCTCTCGAACAGGGAAGGAGTTCTATGGCTACACCTTC
NA	TRBV7-9	TRBJ2-7	TRBD1	CASSRDSLFSYEQYF	TGTGCCAGCAGCCGGGACAGCTTATTCTCCTACGAGCAGTACTTC
few	TRBV29-1	TRBJ2-1	TRBD2	CSVQVSGISYNEQFF	TGCAGCGTTCAAGTTAGCGGGATATCCTACAATGAGCAGTTCTTC
NA	TRBV15	TRBJ2-2	TRBD1	CATSRAAGGTGELFF	TGTGCCACCAGCAGAGCGGCAGGGGGAACCGGGGAGCTGTTTTTT
NA	TRBV6-1	TRBJ2-1	NA	CASSEARYSSKFF	TGTGCCAGCAGTGAAGCGCGTTACAGTAGTAAATTCTTC
NA	TRBV7-9	TRBJ2-1	TRBD1	CASSSPDRDNEQFF	TGTGCCAGCAGCTCCCCGGACAGGGACAATGAGCAGTTCTTC
NA	TRBV2	TRBJ1-5	NA	CASRSGGIFNQPQHF	TGTGCCAGCAGGTCGGGGGGGATCTTCAATCAGCCCCAGCATTTT
NA	TRBV5-6	TRBJ2-7	TRBD1	CASSYSGTGDRYEQYF	TGTGCCAGCAGCTATTCAGGGACAGGGGATAGATACGAGCAGTACTTC
NA	TRBV7-7	TRBJ2-2	TRBD2	CASSLGLAVGELFF	TGTGCCAGCAGCTTGGGACTAGCTGTTGGGGAGCTGTTTTTT
NA	TRBV7-2	TRBJ1-2	TRBD1	CASSLGGLDRGHGYTF	TGTGCCAGCAGCTTAGGGGGTTTGGACAGGGGGCATGGCTACACCTTC
once	TRBV4-3	TRBJ2-1	NA	CASSQDLGVNEQFF	TGCGCCAGCAGCCAAGATCTCGGGGTCAATGAGCAGTTCTTC
NA	TRBV4-2	TRBJ2-2	TRBD1	CASRGQGYTGELFF	TGTGCCAGCCGAGGACAGGGATACACCGGGGAGCTGTTTTTT
NA	TRBV10-3	TRBJ1-1	NA	CAIGRTVTEAFF	TGTGCCATCGGTAGGACAGTCACTGAAGCTTTCTTT
NA	TRBV6-5	TRBJ1-2	NA	CASSKTGSYGYTF	TGTGCCAGCAGCAAAACAGGGAGCTATGGCTACACCTTC
NA	TRBV19	TRBJ2-1	NA	CASSTSRLAGTGARGYNEQFF	TGTGCCAGTAGTACCTCCCGACTAGCGGGGACAGGGGCGAGGGGCTACAATGAGCAGTTCTTC
NA	TRBV6-5	TRBJ1-1	NA	CASSYLGREAFF	TGTGCCAGCAGTTACCTGGGCCGTGAAGCTTTCTTT